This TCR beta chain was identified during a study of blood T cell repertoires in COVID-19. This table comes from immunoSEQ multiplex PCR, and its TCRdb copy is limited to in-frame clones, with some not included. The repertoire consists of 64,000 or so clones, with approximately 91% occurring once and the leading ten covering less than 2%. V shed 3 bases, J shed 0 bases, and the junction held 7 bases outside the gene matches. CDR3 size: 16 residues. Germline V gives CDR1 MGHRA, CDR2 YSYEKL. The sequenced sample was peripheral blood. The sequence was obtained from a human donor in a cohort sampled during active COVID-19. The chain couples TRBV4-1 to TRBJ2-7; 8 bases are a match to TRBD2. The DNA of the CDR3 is TGCGCCAGCAGCCAGGGCCCGGGAGGGAGCTCCTACGAGCAGTACTTC. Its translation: CASSQGPGGSSYEQYF.